The clone carrying this T cell receptor (beta chain) was detected ten times or more. Its antigen is unidentified. This sample was taken from a study of post-analysis software for immune sequencing data. General study results and limits: A few TRBV segments, TRBV5-6, TRBV5-1 and TRBV20-1 among them, were found more frequent in patients than controls.

Prepared libraries of TCR beta cDNA carried unique molecular identifiers. TCRdb re-called the PCR reads through MiXCR, storing one row per CDR3 protein. The sample lists under 200,000 distinct CDR3 sequences, 36% occurring once. This CDR3 region has 13 residues. Trimming removed 1 base at V and 1 base at J, with 4 bases between. CDR1 SGHTA and CDR2 FQGNSA come from the germline V gene. This receptor was obtained from a girl between 10 and 17 years old with multiple sclerosis. This sample comprised blood, obtained after autologous hematopoietic stem cell transplantation. The chain combines TRBV7-2 with TRBJ1-2; D is undetermined. The CDR3 nucleotides read TGTGCCAGCAGCTTAGATGGTAACTATGGCTACACCTTC. This sequence encodes CASSLDGNYGYTF.